This record covers a single TCR beta chain. CDR1 and CDR2 (germline): SGHRS, YFSETQ. V lost 0 bases to trimming and J lost 7 bases; unmatched junction nucleotides: 8. The CDR3 loop spans 16 amino acids. The data belong to a study of blood T cell repertoires in COVID-19. Study as a whole: Acute-phase and convalescent COVID-19 samples originated in the United States, Italy and Spain. Sources were T cells, B-cell-depleted T cells, or PBMCs; the material itself was cDNA or gDNA.

Measured with immunoSEQ multiplex PCR; TCRdb has only the in-frame clones, and not every one. The sample contains under 150,000 clones, approximately 86% of which appear only once. Participants were aged about 18 to 89 years from 20 to 30 US areas. Assignments of participants to cohorts depended upon their own reported clinical history. The sequenced sample was PBMCs or T cells enriched from blood (not recorded which). The TCR comes from a woman aged 45-60 years who had recovered from COVID-19. V and J are TRBV5-1 and TRBJ1-3, with 9 bases aligning to TRBD1. Here the CDR3 DNA reads TGCGCCAGCAGCTTGGAGTACAGGGGGCGCGGGAACACCATATATTTT. It encodes CASSLEYRGRGNTIYF.